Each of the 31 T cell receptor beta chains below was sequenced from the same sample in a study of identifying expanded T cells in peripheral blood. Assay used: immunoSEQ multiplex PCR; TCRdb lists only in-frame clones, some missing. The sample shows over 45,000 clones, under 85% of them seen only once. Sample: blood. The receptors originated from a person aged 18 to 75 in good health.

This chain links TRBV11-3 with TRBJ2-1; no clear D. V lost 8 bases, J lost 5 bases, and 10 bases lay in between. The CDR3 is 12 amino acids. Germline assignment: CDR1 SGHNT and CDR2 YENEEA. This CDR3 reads CASGQKDNEQFF. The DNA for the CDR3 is TGTGCCAGCGGGCAAAAAGACAATGAGCAGTTCTTC. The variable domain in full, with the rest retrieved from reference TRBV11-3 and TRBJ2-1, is EAGVVQSPRYKIIEKKQPVAFWCNPISGHNTLYWYLQNLGQGPELLIRYENEEAVDDSQLPKDRFSAERLKGVDSTLKIQPAELGDSAVYLCASGQKDNEQFFGPGTRLTVL.

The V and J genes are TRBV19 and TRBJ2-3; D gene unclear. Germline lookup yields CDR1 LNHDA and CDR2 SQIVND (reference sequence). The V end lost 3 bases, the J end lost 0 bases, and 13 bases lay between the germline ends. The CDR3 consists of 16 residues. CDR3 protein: CASSIGGVPSTDTQYF. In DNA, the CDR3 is TGTGCCAGTAGTATCGGTGGGGTCCCTAGCACAGATACGCAGTATTTT.

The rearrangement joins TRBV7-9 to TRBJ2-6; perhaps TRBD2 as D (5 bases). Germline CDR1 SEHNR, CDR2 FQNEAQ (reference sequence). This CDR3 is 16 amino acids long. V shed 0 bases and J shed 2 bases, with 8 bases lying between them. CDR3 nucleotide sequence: TGTGCCAGCAGCTTAGCGTCGGGAACTGGGGCCAACGTCCTGACTTTC. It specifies CASSLASGTGANVLTF.

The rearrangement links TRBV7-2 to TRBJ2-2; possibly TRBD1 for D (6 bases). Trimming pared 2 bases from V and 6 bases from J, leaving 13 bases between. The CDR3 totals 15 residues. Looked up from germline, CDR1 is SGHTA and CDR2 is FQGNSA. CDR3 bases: TGTGCCAGCAGCTTACAACAGGGATTGGCCGGGGAGCTGTTTTTT. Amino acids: CASSLQQGLAGELFF.

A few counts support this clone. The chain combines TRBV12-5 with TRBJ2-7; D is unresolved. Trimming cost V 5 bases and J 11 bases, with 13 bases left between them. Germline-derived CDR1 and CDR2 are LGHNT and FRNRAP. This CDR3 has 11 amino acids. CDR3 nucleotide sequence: TGTGCTAGTGGTGACCCTAGTTTGGAGTACTTC. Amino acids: CASGDPSLEYF.

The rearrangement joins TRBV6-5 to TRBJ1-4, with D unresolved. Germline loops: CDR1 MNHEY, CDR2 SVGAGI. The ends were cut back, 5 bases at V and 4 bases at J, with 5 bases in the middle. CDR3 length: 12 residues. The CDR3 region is CASSRGNEKLFF. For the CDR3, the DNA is TGTGCCAGCAGTCGGGGTAATGAAAAACTGTTTTTT.

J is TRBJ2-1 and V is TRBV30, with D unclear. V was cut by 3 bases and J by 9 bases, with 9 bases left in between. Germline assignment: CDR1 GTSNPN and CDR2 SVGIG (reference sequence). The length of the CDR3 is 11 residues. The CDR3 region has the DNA TGTGCCTGGAGCCCAGCCCTTGAGCAGTTCTTC. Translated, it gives CAWSPALEQFF.

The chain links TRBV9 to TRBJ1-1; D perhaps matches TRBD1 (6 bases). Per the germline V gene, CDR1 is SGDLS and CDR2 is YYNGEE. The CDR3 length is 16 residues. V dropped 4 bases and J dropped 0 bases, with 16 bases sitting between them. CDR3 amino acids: CASSPRGGRMNTEAFF. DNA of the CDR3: TGTGCCAGCAGCCCTCGAGGGGGGAGAATGAACACTGAAGCTTTCTTT.

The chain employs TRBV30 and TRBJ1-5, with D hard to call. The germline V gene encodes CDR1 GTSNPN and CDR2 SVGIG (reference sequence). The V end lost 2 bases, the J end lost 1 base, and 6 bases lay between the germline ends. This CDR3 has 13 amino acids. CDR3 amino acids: CAWSRSSNQPQHF. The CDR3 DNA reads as TGTGCCTGGAGTAGATCCAGCAATCAGCCCCAGCATTTT.

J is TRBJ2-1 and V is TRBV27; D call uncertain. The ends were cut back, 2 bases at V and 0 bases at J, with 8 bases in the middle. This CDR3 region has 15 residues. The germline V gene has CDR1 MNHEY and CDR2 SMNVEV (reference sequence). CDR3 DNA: TGTGCCAGCAGTTTAATCGTCCACTCCTACAATGAGCAGTTCTTC. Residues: CASSLIVHSYNEQFF.

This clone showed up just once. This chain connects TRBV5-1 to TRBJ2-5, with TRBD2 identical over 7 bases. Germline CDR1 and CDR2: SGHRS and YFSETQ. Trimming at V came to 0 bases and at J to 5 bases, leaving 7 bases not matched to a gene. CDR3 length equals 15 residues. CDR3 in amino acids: CASSLDATSSETQYF. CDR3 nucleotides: TGCGCCAGCAGCTTGGACGCGACTAGCTCGGAGACCCAGTACTTC.

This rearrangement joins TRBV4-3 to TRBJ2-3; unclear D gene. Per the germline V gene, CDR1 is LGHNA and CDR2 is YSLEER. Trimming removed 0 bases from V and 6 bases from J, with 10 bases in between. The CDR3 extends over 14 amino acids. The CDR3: CASSQETFGDTQYF. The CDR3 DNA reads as TGCGCCAGCAGCCAAGAGACATTCGGGGATACGCAGTATTTT.

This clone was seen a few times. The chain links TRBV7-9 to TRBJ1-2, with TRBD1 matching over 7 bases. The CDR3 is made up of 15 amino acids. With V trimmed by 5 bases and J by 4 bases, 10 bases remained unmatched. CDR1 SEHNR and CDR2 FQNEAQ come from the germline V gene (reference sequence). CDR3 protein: CASSPSSQGGYGYTF. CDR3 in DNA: TGTGCCAGCAGCCCGTCGTCCCAGGGGGGCTATGGCTACACCTTC.

CDR3 loop: CASRLGTGELFF. CDR3 nucleotides: TGTGCCAGCAGGCTGGGCACCGGGGAGCTGTTTTTT. This chain connects TRBV2 to TRBJ2-2, with no clear D. Deletions cut 6 bases from V and 4 bases from J, with 6 bases between. The CDR3 length is 12 residues. Germline V CDR1 and CDR2: SNHLY, FYNNEI.

The DNA for the CDR3 is TGTGCCAGCAGGGGAGAGGCGAACACCGGGGAGCTGTTTTTT. This encodes CASRGEANTGELFF. The V gene is TRBV7-9, the J gene TRBJ2-2; tentative D call: TRBD2 (5 bases). The CDR3 consists of 14 residues. Germline values: CDR1 SEHNR, CDR2 FQNEAQ (reference sequence). Trimming shortened V by 6 bases and J by 0 bases, and 8 bases separated the two germline ends.

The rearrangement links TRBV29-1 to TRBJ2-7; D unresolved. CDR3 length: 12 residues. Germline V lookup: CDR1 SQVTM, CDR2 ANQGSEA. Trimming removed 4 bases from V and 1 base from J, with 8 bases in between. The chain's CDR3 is CSVVWGSYEQYF. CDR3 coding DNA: TGCAGCGTTGTTTGGGGATCCTACGAGCAGTACTTC.

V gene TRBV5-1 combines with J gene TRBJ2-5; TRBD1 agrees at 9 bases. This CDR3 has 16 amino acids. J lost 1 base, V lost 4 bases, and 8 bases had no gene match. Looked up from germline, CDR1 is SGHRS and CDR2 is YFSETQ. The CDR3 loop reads CASSPGQGIGQETQYF. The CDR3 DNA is TGCGCCAGCAGCCCTGGACAGGGGATTGGCCAAGAGACCCAGTACTTC.

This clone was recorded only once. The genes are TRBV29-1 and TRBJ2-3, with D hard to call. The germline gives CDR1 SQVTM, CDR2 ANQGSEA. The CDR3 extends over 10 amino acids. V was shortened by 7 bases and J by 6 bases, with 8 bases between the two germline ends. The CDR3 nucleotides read TGCAGCGCATTGGAGGATACGCAGTATTTT. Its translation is CSALEDTQYF.

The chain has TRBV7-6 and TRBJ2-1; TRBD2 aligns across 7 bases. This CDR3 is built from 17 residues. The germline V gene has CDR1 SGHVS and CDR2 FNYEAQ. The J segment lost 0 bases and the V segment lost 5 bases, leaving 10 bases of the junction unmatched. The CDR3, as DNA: TGTGCCAGCAGCCCAGCCGGAGGCGGGAGCTCCTACAATGAGCAGTTCTTC. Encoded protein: CASSPAGGGSSYNEQFF.

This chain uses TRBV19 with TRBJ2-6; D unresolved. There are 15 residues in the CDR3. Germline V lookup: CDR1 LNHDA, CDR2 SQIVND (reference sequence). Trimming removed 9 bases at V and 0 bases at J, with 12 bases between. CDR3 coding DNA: TGTGCCAGCCCTACCCAGTTCTCTGGGGCCAACGTCCTGACTTTC. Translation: CASPTQFSGANVLTF.

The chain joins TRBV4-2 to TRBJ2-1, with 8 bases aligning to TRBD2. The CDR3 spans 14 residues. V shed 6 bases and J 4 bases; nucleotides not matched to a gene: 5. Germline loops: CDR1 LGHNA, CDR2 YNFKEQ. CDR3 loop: CASSVAGLYNEQFF. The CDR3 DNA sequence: TGTGCCAGCAGTGTAGCGGGGTTATACAATGAGCAGTTCTTC.

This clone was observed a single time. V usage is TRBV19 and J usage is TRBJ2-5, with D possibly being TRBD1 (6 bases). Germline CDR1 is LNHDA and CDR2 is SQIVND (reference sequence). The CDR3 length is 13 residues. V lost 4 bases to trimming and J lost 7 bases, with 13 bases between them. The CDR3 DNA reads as TGTGCCAGTAGTACCCCAGGGGCTAGGACCCAGTACTTC. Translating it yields CASSTPGARTQYF.

The CDR3 coding sequence is TGTGCCAGCAGTCGGAGGGGCCAGGAGACCCAGTACTTC. Its protein product is CASSRRGQETQYF. This sequence joins TRBV7-2 and TRBJ2-5; TRBD2 might be the D (6 bases). This CDR3 region has 13 residues. Germline CDR1 reads SGHTA; CDR2 reads FQGNSA. The ends were cut back, 6 bases at V and 5 bases at J, with 13 bases in the middle.

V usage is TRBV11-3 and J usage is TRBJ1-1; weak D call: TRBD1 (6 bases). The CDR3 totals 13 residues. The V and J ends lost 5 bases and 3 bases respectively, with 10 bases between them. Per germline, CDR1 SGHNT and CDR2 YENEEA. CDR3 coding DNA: TGTGCCAGCAGCCGAGGGGGGCACACTGAAGCTTTCTTT. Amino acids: CASSRGGHTEAFF.

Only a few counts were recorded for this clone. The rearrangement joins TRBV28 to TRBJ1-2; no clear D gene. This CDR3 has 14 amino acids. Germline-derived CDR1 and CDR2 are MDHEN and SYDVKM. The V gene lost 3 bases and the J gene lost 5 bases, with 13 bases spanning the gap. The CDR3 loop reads CASSFARGGYGYTF. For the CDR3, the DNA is TGTGCCAGCAGTTTTGCCCGGGGTGGATATGGCTACACCTTC.

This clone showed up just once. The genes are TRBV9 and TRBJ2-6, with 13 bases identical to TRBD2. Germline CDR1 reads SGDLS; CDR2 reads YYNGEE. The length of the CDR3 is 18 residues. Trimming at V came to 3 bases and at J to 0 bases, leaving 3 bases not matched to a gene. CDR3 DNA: TGTGCCAGCAGCGAGGGACTAGCGGGATTCTCTGGGGCCAACGTCCTGACTTTC. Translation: CASSEGLAGFSGANVLTF.

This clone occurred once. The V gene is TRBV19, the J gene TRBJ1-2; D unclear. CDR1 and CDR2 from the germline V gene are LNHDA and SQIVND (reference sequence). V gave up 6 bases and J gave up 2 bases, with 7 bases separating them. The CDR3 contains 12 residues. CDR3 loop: CASRRENYGYTF. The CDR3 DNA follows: TGTGCCAGTAGGCGGGAGAACTATGGCTACACCTTC.

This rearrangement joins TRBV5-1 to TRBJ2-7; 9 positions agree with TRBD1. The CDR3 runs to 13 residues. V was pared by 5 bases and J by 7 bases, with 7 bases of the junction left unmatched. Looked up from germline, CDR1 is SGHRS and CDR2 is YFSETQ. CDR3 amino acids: CASRPGQGGEQYF. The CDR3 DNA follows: TGCGCCAGCAGGCCGGGACAGGGAGGTGAGCAGTACTTC.

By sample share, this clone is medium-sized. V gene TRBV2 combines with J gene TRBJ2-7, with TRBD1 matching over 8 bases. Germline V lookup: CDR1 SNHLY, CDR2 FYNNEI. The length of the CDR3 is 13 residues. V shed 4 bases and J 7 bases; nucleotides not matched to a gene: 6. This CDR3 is CASSGQGAGEQYF. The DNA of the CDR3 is TGTGCCAGCAGTGGCCAGGGGGCCGGAGAGCAGTACTTC.

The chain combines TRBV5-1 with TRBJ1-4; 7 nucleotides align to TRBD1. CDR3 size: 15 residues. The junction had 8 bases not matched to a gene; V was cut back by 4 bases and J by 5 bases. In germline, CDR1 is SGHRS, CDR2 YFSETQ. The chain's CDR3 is CASSPVTGPNEKLFF. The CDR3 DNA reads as TGCGCCAGCAGCCCCGTGACAGGGCCGAATGAAAAACTGTTTTTT.

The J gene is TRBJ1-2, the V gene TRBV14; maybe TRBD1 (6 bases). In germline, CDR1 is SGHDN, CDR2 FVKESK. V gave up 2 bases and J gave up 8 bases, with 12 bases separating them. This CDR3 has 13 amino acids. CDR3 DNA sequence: TGTGCCAGCAGCCAACAACAGGGTACAGGCTACACCTTC. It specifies CASSQQQGTGYTF. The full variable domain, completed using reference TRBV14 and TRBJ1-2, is EAGVTQFPSHSVIEKGQTVTLRCDPISGHDNLYWYRRVMGKEIKFLLHFVKESKQDESGMPNNRFLAERTGGTYSTLKVQPAELEDSGVYFCASSQQQGTGYTFGSGTRLTVV.